The 24 T cell receptor beta chains below come from one sample, sequenced in a study of blood T cell repertoires in COVID-19. Assay used: immunoSEQ multiplex PCR; TCRdb lists only in-frame clones, some missing. The sample lists 400,000 to 500,000 clones; 86% were seen once. The specimen sequenced was peripheral blood. The receptors were sampled from a woman in her twenties or thirties with active or convalescent COVID-19.

The DNA for the CDR3 is TGTGCCAGCAGCGAGGGACTAGCGGGGGGCGTGGACGAGCAGTACTTC. Its translation is CASSEGLAGGVDEQYF. J is TRBJ2-7 and V is TRBV7-9, with 15 bases that match TRBD2. This CDR3 region has 16 residues. Germline V gene lookup returns CDR1 SEHNR and CDR2 FQNEAQ (reference sequence). Trimming cost V 5 bases and J 5 bases; bases outside gene matches: 7.

The chain has TRBV18 and TRBJ1-6; D is ambiguous. Looked up from germline, CDR1 is KGHSH and CDR2 is LQKENI. The CDR3 runs to 17 residues. V was clipped by 2 bases and J by 0 bases, with 11 bases between them. The CDR3 sequence: CASSPVAPGSYNSPLHF. The CDR3 nucleotides read TGTGCCAGCTCACCAGTGGCTCCAGGCTCCTATAATTCACCCCTCCACTTT.

The V gene is TRBV30, the J gene TRBJ1-4; D is ambiguous. The CDR3 sequence is 16 residues long. Germline V gene lookup returns CDR1 GTSNPN and CDR2 SVGIG (reference sequence). V was clipped by 3 bases and J by 6 bases, with 20 bases between them. CDR3 protein: CAWSSKTGFRDEKLFF. CDR3 coding DNA: TGTGCCTGGAGCAGCAAAACGGGATTTCGGGATGAAAAACTGTTTTTT.

This chain's CDR3 is CASSQGIYFYEQYF. Here the CDR3 DNA reads TGTGCCAGCAGCCAAGGCATCTACTTCTACGAGCAGTACTTC. The J gene is TRBJ2-7, the V gene TRBV3-1 (or the pseudogene TRBV3-2); the D is unclear. Germline CDR1 LGHDT, CDR2 YNNKEL (reference sequence). The CDR3 totals 14 residues. Between the trimmed V and J ends, which lost 1 base and 3 bases, there was a span of 10 bases.

The CDR3 here is CASSLAGQGPGELFF. The CDR3 DNA sequence: TGCGCCAGCAGCTTGGCGGGACAGGGGCCCGGGGAGCTGTTTTTT. V gene TRBV5-1 combines with J gene TRBJ2-2; 10 nucleotides line up with TRBD1. CDR1 and CDR2 from the germline V gene are SGHRS and YFSETQ. This CDR3 comprises 15 residues. The trim removed 0 bases at V and 6 bases at J, leaving 2 bases unmatched.

The chain links TRBV27 to TRBJ1-5; 7 nucleotides align to TRBD1. This CDR3 spans 14 amino acids. V lost 5 bases, J lost 4 bases, and 5 bases stayed unmatched. Germline values: CDR1 MNHEY, CDR2 SMNVEV (reference sequence). In DNA, the CDR3 is TGTGCCAGCAGTGCGGGGACAGCTAATCAGCCCCAGCATTTT. The encoded protein is CASSAGTANQPQHF.

The J gene is TRBJ2-1, the V gene TRBV29-1, with 12 bases aligning to TRBD2. CDR1 is SQVTM, CDR2 ANQGSEA, per germline. The CDR3 consists of 14 residues. The V segment lost 7 bases and the J segment 5 bases; nucleotides outside the gene matches: 6. CDR3 loop: CSGRTSGIDNEQFF. Here the CDR3 DNA reads TGCAGCGGGCGGACTAGCGGGATTGACAATGAGCAGTTCTTC.

J is TRBJ1-4 and V is TRBV18; D unresolved. From germline, CDR1 is KGHSH and CDR2 LQKENI. The CDR3 contains 13 residues. V was pared by 2 bases and J by 6 bases, with 7 bases between. The CDR3 protein is CASSPTLDEKLFF. DNA for the CDR3: TGTGCCAGCTCACCAACCTTAGATGAAAAACTGTTTTTT.

V gene TRBV19 combines with J gene TRBJ1-1; D unresolved. The CDR3 loop spans 14 amino acids. V lost 4 bases, J lost 3 bases, and 12 bases lay in between. Germline V CDR1 and CDR2: LNHDA, SQIVND (reference sequence). The CDR3 DNA sequence: TGTGCCAGTAGTAAAGGGTGGGAGGACACTGAAGCTTTCTTT. The encoded protein is CASSKGWEDTEAFF.

The chain is built from TRBV7-2 and TRBJ2-1; 8 bases align to TRBD1. Germline assignment: CDR1 SGHTA and CDR2 FQGNSA. This CDR3 spans 13 amino acids. After removal of 6 bases from V and 8 bases from J, the junction contained 6 bases not matched to a gene. CDR3 loop: CASSFDRGDEQFF. The CDR3 DNA is TGTGCCAGCAGTTTCGACAGGGGCGATGAGCAGTTCTTC.

The V and J genes are TRBV4-2 and TRBJ2-5; 8 positions agree with TRBD2. The CDR3 runs 13 residues. Germline CDR1 LGHNA, CDR2 YNFKEQ. V lost 4 bases and J lost 4; bases outside the gene matches: 2. The CDR3 sequence: CASSPGGGETQYF. The CDR3 region has the DNA TGTGCCAGCAGCCCCGGGGGGGGAGAGACCCAGTACTTC.

The V call is TRBV7-9, the J call TRBJ2-2, with D tentatively TRBD1 (6 bases). Germline V gene data show CDR1 as SEHNR and CDR2 as FQNEAQ (reference sequence). The CDR3 has 16 amino acids. Trimming took off 2 bases at V and 5 bases at J, with 15 bases between the two ends. The CDR3 DNA sequence: TGTGCCAGCAGCTTATCCGAAGGACAGCGAACCGGGGAGCTGTTTTTT. It yields the protein CASSLSEGQRTGELFF.

In DNA, the CDR3 is TGCAGCGTTCTGAAAGGGGCCCAATACGAGCAGTACTTC. It codes for CSVLKGAQYEQYF. The rearrangement uses TRBV29-1 and TRBJ2-7; tentative D call: TRBD1 (5 bases). Trimming shortened V by 5 bases and J by 4 bases, and 15 bases separated the two germline ends. CDR1 is SQVTM, CDR2 ANQGSEA, per germline. The CDR3 consists of 13 residues.

This CDR3 reads CASSPTGQQASRKAFF. CDR3 bases: TGTGCCAGCAGCCCAACAGGCCAGCAGGCTTCCCGCAAAGCTTTCTTT. The rearrangement joins TRBV11-2 to TRBJ1-1; D possibly corresponds to TRBD1 (5 bases). CDR3 size: 16 residues. Germline V gene data show CDR1 as SGHAT and CDR2 as FQNNGV. The ends were cut back, 5 bases at V and 9 bases at J, with 25 bases in the middle. Based on the CDR3 plus reference TRBV11-2 and TRBJ1-1, the full variable domain is EAGVAQSPRYKIIEKRQSVAFWCNPISGHATLYWYQQILGQGPKLLIQFQNNGVVDDSQLPKDRFSAERLKGVDSTLKIQPAKLEDSAVYLCASSPTGQQASRKAFFGQGTRLTVV.

This clone appeared a few times. The gene calls are TRBV5-8 and TRBJ1-1; tentative D call: TRBD1 (5 bases). The CDR3 has 15 amino acids. Trimming removed 4 bases from V and 0 bases from J, with 13 bases in between. CDR1 and CDR2 from the germline V gene are SGHTS and YDEGEE. In nucleotides, the CDR3 is TGTGCCAGCAGCCATAAAGGACACTTGAACACTGAAGCTTTCTTT. Translating it yields CASSHKGHLNTEAFF. The full variable domain, with the rest looked up from reference TRBV5-8 and TRBJ1-1, is EAGVTQSPTHLIKTRGQQATLRCSPISGHTSVYWYQQALGLGLQFLLWYDEGEERNRGNFPPRFSGRQFPNYSSELNVNALELEDSALYLCASSHKGHLNTEAFFGQGTRLTVV.

This rearrangement joins TRBV6-6 to TRBJ1-1; no definite D call. Between the trimmed V and J ends, which lost 6 bases and 6 bases, there was a span of 11 bases. The germline CDR1 and CDR2 sequences are MNHNY and SVGAGI (reference sequence). This CDR3 has 12 residues. The CDR3 spells CASRMESPEAFF. CDR3 DNA sequence: TGTGCCAGCAGAATGGAGAGCCCTGAAGCTTTCTTT.

V is TRBV7-2 and J is TRBJ2-1; TRBD2 matches 7 bases. The CDR3 sequence is 15 residues long. Germline-derived CDR1 and CDR2 are SGHTA and FQGNSA. The ends lost 5 bases at V and 4 bases at J; junction bases unmatched: 8. CDR3 in DNA: TGTGCCAGCAGCCCCGAGCGGGGACCATACAATGAGCAGTTCTTC. The encoded protein is CASSPERGPYNEQFF. Together with reference TRBV7-2 and TRBJ2-1, the CDR3 gives the full variable domain: GAGVSQSPSNKVTEKGKDVELRCDPISGHTALYWYRQSLGQGLEFLIYFQGNSAPDKSGLPSDRFSAERTGGSVSTLTIQRTQQEDSAVYLCASSPERGPYNEQFFGPGTRLTVL.

This chain uses TRBV10-3 with TRBJ1-6, with 9 bases lining up with TRBD1. J lost 9 bases, V lost 10 bases, and 13 bases had no gene match. Per germline, CDR1 ENHRY and CDR2 SYGVKD. CDR3 size: 15 residues. The CDR3 bases are TGTGCCACCTCAGGTGGAGGGACAGGGACTTCACCCCTCCACTTT. Encoded protein: CATSGGGTGTSPLHF.

The V call is TRBV27, the J call TRBJ2-1, with D perhaps matching TRBD2 (5 bases). V shed 6 bases and J shed 7 bases, with 16 bases lying between them. CDR1 is MNHEY and CDR2 is SMNVEV in the germline V gene (reference sequence). The CDR3 extends over 14 amino acids. As DNA, the CDR3 is TGTGCCAGCAGAAGCGGAAACTTAGAGAATGAGCAGTTCTTC. Protein: CASRSGNLENEQFF.

The chain joins TRBV20-1 to TRBJ2-3, with D perhaps TRBD2 (6 bases). The germline gives CDR1 DFQATT, CDR2 SNEGSKA (reference sequence). Trimming removed 3 bases from V and 0 bases from J, with 13 bases in between. This CDR3 comprises 15 residues. The CDR3: CSASPLALSTDTQYF. The CDR3 DNA reads as TGCAGTGCTAGTCCCCTAGCGTTAAGCACAGATACGCAGTATTTT.

The rearrangement joins TRBV19 to TRBJ2-3, with 11 bases fitting TRBD2. V gave up 5 bases and J gave up 5 bases; unmatched junction bases: 18. Looked up from germline, CDR1 is LNHDA and CDR2 is SQIVND (reference sequence). The CDR3 totals 19 residues. The DNA for the CDR3 is TGTGCCAGTAGTTTCAAATCGACAAAGACTAGCGGGATTGTAGATACGCAGTATTTT. Its translation: CASSFKSTKTSGIVDTQYF.

This sequence joins TRBV2 and TRBJ1-3, with unresolved D. Germline V gene data show CDR1 as SNHLY and CDR2 as FYNNEI. CDR3 length: 16 residues. The V end was cut by 6 bases, the J end by 0 bases, with 15 bases between. The CDR3 DNA is TGTGCCAGCAGCGATTCGCAGGCCTTCTCTGGAAACACCATATATTTT. Its protein product is CASSDSQAFSGNTIYF. The full variable domain, with the rest looked up from reference TRBV2 and TRBJ1-3, is EPEVTQTPSHQVTQMGQEVILRCVPISNHLYFYWYRQILGQKVEFLVSFYNNEISEKSEIFDDQFSVERPDGSNFTLKIRSTKLEDSAMYFCASSDSQAFSGNTIYFGEGSWLTVV.

The V gene is TRBV19, the J gene TRBJ2-5; the match to TRBD1 covers 8 bases. With 1 base clipped from V and 5 bases from J, the junction kept 3 bases outside the gene matches. This CDR3 has 14 amino acids. Germline loops: CDR1 LNHDA, CDR2 SQIVND (reference sequence). CDR3 DNA: TGTGCCAGTAGTATAGCGACAGGGGTTGAGACCCAGTACTTC. As protein: CASSIATGVETQYF.

The chain joins TRBV5-4 to TRBJ1-1, with D maybe TRBD1 (6 bases). The CDR3 consists of 18 residues. The germline V gene has CDR1 SGHNT and CDR2 YYREEE (reference sequence). The V end was cut by 3 bases, the J end by 3 bases, with 24 bases between. CDR3 sequence: CASSYEQGRGLGDTEAFF. CDR3 coding DNA: TGTGCCAGCAGCTACGAACAGGGAAGAGGACTAGGCGACACTGAAGCTTTCTTT.